Following are 26 T cell receptor beta chains from one sample sequenced in a study of beta chain features in type 1 diabetes. No antigen has been assigned to these receptors. General study results and limits: Across all four CD4+ subsets, people with type 1 diabetes showed modestly shorter TCRB CDR3s.

Expressed TCRB transcripts were sequenced after all isolated RNA was converted to cDNA. Clones were read by immunoSEQ multiplex PCR, and TCRdb kept only the in-frame ones, dropping some. The sample shows a few hundred thousand clones, approximately 12% of them seen only once. The sample was naive CD4+ T cells from blood. The receptor source for this set is a woman under 30 with type 1 diabetes.

This clone was seen a few times. V gene TRBV23-1 combines with J gene TRBJ2-1, with D possibly being TRBD1 (5 bases). TRBV23-1 is reported as an ORF; its role is uncertain. V lost 0 bases and J 5 bases, leaving 11 bases between the germline ends. The length of the CDR3 is 15 residues. CDR3 region: CASSQSRTPDNEQFF. CDR3 nucleotide sequence: TGCGCCAGCAGTCAATCGAGGACACCCGACAATGAGCAGTTCTTC.

The rearrangement links TRBV29-1 to TRBJ1-1; D not certain. This CDR3 is built from 13 residues. V was clipped by 7 bases and J by 6 bases, with 18 bases between them. CDR1 and CDR2 from the germline V gene are SQVTM and ANQGSEA. The CDR3 nucleotides are TGCAGCGCTCGAGGGTGGGGAACGCCTGAAGCTTTCTTT. Protein: CSARGWGTPEAFF.

The rearrangement joins TRBV7-2 to TRBJ2-7, with TRBD2 as a possible D gene (5 bases). Looked up from germline, CDR1 is SGHTA and CDR2 is FQGNSA. The CDR3 runs to 13 residues. The V gene lost 5 bases and the J gene lost 3 bases, with 11 bases spanning the gap. The CDR3 loop reads CASSDRGHYEQYF. The CDR3 DNA sequence: TGTGCCAGCAGCGATAGAGGGCACTACGAGCAGTACTTC.

This clone was seen a handful of times. The chain has TRBV7-6 and TRBJ2-1, with D unresolved. V gave up 4 bases and J gave up 0 bases, with 13 bases separating them. Germline-derived CDR1 and CDR2 are SGHVS and FNYEAQ. There are 16 residues in the CDR3. The CDR3 DNA is TGTGCCAGCAGCTCTCGTGGCGGCAGCTCCTACAATGAGCAGTTCTTC. Translated: CASSSRGGSSYNEQFF.

This clone has more than one count but fewer than ten. The rearrangement joins TRBV7-9 to TRBJ2-7, with 8 bases identical to TRBD2. The CDR3 has 17 amino acids. Germline CDR1 SEHNR, CDR2 FQNEAQ (reference sequence). Trimming took 0 bases from V and 0 from J; bases not matched to a gene: 7. CDR3 in amino acids: CASSLALTSGSSYEQYF. DNA for the CDR3: TGTGCCAGCAGCTTAGCGCTAACTAGCGGTAGCTCCTACGAGCAGTACTTC. The full variable domain, in which reference TRBV7-9 and TRBJ2-7 provide the parts outside the CDR3, is DTGVSQNPRHKITKRGQNVTFRCDPISEHNRLYWYRQTLGQGPEFLTYFQNEAQLEKSRLLSDRFSAERPKGSFSTLEIQRTEQGDSAMYLCASSLALTSGSSYEQYFGPGTRLTVT.

The chain links TRBV30 to TRBJ2-1; 7 positions match TRBD1. V was clipped by 2 bases and J by 2 bases; unmatched bases: 6. The CDR3 covers 15 residues. Germline-derived CDR1 and CDR2 are GTSNPN and SVGIG (reference sequence). CDR3: CAWSLGQGAYNEQFF. The DNA for the CDR3 is TGTGCCTGGAGTCTGGGTCAGGGGGCCTACAATGAGCAGTTCTTC.

This clone has more than one count but fewer than ten. The V gene is TRBV5-1, the J gene TRBJ2-1, with D perhaps TRBD2 (5 bases). V was shortened by 0 bases and J by 7 bases, with 11 bases between the two germline ends. Per the germline V gene, CDR1 is SGHRS and CDR2 is YFSETQ. The CDR3 totals 14 residues. The CDR3 DNA sequence: TGCGCCAGCAGCTTGGACCCACTAGAGAATGAGCAGTTCTTC. Its protein product is CASSLDPLENEQFF.

The rearrangement links TRBV19 to TRBJ1-2; D is unresolved. Germline V gives CDR1 LNHDA, CDR2 SQIVND (reference sequence). Trimming stripped 8 bases from V and 1 base from J, with 5 bases between. The CDR3 sequence is 11 residues long. The CDR3 protein is CASLDNYGYTF. The CDR3 region has the DNA TGTGCCAGTCTAGATAACTATGGCTACACCTTC.

In this sample, this clone turned up a few times. V is TRBV10-3 and J is TRBJ2-6; 9 bases are shared with TRBD1. With V trimmed by 6 bases and J by 0 bases, 9 bases remained unmatched. Germline values: CDR1 ENHRY, CDR2 SYGVKD. This CDR3 is 18 amino acids long. The CDR3 sequence: CAIRGTGLAFSGANVLTF. Here the CDR3 DNA reads TGTGCCATCAGGGGGACAGGGCTCGCCTTCTCTGGGGCCAACGTCCTGACTTTC.

This clone showed up just a few times. This chain connects TRBV19 to TRBJ1-2, with a weak D call TRBD1 (6 bases). The germline V gene encodes CDR1 LNHDA and CDR2 SQIVND (reference sequence). The CDR3 covers 15 residues. V lost 3 bases and J 0 bases, leaving 11 bases between the germline ends. CDR3 protein: CASSMDSLANYGYTF. The CDR3 DNA reads TGTGCCAGTAGTATGGACAGCCTAGCTAACTATGGCTACACCTTC. Supplemented by reference TRBV19 and TRBJ1-2, the full variable domain reads DGGITQSPKYLFRKEGQNVTLSCEQNLNHDAMYWYRQDPGQGLRLIYYSQIVNDFQKGDIAEGYSVSREKKESFPLTVTSAQKNPTAFYLCASSMDSLANYGYTFGSGTRLTVV.

This clone was detected a few times. The chain links TRBV18 to TRBJ2-7; 13 nucleotides align to TRBD2. The CDR3 has 16 residues. V was clipped by 3 bases and J by 2 bases; unmatched bases: 4. The germline V gene encodes CDR1 KGHSH and CDR2 LQKENI. This CDR3 reads CASSPLLAGGPYEQYF. In DNA form, the CDR3 reads TGTGCCAGCTCACCTCTACTAGCGGGAGGGCCCTACGAGCAGTACTTC.

This clone was observed a few times. The chain has TRBV5-4 and TRBJ2-5, with 10 bases matching TRBD2. Germline lookup yields CDR1 SGHNT and CDR2 YYREEE (reference sequence). Trimming took 4 bases from V and 4 from J; bases not matched to a gene: 13. CDR3 length equals 17 residues. The CDR3 coding sequence is TGTGCCAGCAGCCCGACTCTGAGTCCTAGCGGGAGAGAGACCCAGTACTTC. This sequence encodes CASSPTLSPSGRETQYF.

This clone was seen a few times. J is TRBJ2-3 and V is TRBV7-9; 11 nucleotides line up with TRBD2. The V segment lost 5 bases and the J segment 2 bases; nucleotides outside the gene matches: 3. The CDR3 runs 15 residues. From germline, CDR1 is SEHNR and CDR2 FQNEAQ (reference sequence). CDR3 sequence reads: CASSPGLAVTDTQYF. The CDR3 DNA follows: TGTGCCAGCAGCCCGGGACTAGCGGTCACAGATACGCAGTATTTT.

This clone showed up just a few times. The junction departs from germline at one end; a sequencing error may be responsible. The rearrangement uses TRBV7-9 and TRBJ2-7, with TRBD2 identical over 8 bases. Germline V gene data show CDR1 as SEHNR and CDR2 as FQNEAQ (reference sequence). The CDR3 is made up of 14 amino acids. The CDR3 bases are TGTGCCAGCAGCTTGGGGCGGGAGGCCACCTGGGTGAACTTC. Amino acids: CASSLGREATWVNF.

This chain uses TRBV14 with TRBJ2-5; D may be TRBD2 (5 bases). The length of the CDR3 is 14 residues. Trimming left V 1 base short and J 5 bases short, with 11 bases between. Germline V lookup: CDR1 SGHDN, CDR2 FVKESK. This chain's CDR3 is CASSQGRIRETQYF. The CDR3 bases are TGTGCCAGCAGCCAAGGGAGGATTCGGGAGACCCAGTACTTC.

The chain combines TRBV19 with TRBJ2-7; weak D call: TRBD1 (5 bases). Deletions cut 6 bases from V and 0 bases from J, with 15 bases between. CDR1 LNHDA and CDR2 SQIVND come from the germline V gene (reference sequence). The CDR3 covers 15 residues. The CDR3 loop reads CASRKPRQLSYEQYV. CDR3 coding DNA: TGTGCCAGTAGGAAACCCCGACAGCTCTCCTACGAGCAGTACGTC.

This clone has more than one count but fewer than ten. This sequence joins TRBV29-1 and TRBJ2-3; a weak D match, TRBD1 (6 bases). Trimming stripped 5 bases from V and 4 bases from J, with 13 bases between. Germline loops: CDR1 SQVTM, CDR2 ANQGSEA. The CDR3 has 13 amino acids. In DNA, the CDR3 is TGCAGCGTTTCGCAGGGGAGTTCAGATACGCAGTATTTT. Translated: CSVSQGSSDTQYF.

This clone was detected only a few times. The V and J genes are TRBV7-2 and TRBJ2-7; 10 bases are a match to TRBD2. Trimming removed 0 bases from V and 1 base from J; junction bases left unmatched: 15. Germline assignment: CDR1 SGHTA and CDR2 FQGNSA. The CDR3 contains 20 residues. The CDR3 nucleotides read TGTGCCAGCAGCTTAGCGGCAAGCGGGAGGGCCGATCATCGGTCCTACGAGCAGTACTTC. Amino acid sequence: CASSLAASGRADHRSYEQYF.

The chain employs TRBV27 and TRBJ2-5, with 7 bases that match TRBD2. J was trimmed by 0 bases and V by 4 bases; bases with no gene match: 5. Germline V lookup: CDR1 MNHEY, CDR2 SMNVEV (reference sequence). The CDR3 totals 15 residues. DNA for the CDR3: TGTGCCAGCAGTTCCATAAGCGGGAACCAAGAGACCCAGTACTTC. Amino acid sequence: CASSSISGNQETQYF.

V usage is TRBV29-1 and J usage is TRBJ2-4; TRBD1 matches 7 bases. J was trimmed by 8 bases and V by 4 bases; bases with no gene match: 8. The CDR3 runs 13 residues. CDR1 and CDR2 (germline): SQVTM, ANQGSEA. The CDR3 DNA reads TGCAGCGTTGGGGACAGACGACCGGACATTCAGTACTTC. Its protein product is CSVGDRRPDIQYF.

This clone was seen a handful of times. V is TRBV2 and J is TRBJ2-1; 7 bases agree with TRBD1. Looked up from germline, CDR1 is SNHLY and CDR2 is FYNNEI. The CDR3 covers 14 residues. Trimming took 2 bases from V and 7 from J; bases not matched to a gene: 5. The CDR3 protein is CASSESTGRNEQFF. CDR3 coding DNA: TGTGCCAGCAGTGAATCGACAGGGCGGAATGAGCAGTTCTTC. The whole variable domain, filled in from reference TRBV2 and TRBJ2-1, reads EPEVTQTPSHQVTQMGQEVILRCVPISNHLYFYWYRQILGQKVEFLVSFYNNEISEKSEIFDDQFSVERPDGSNFTLKIRSTKLEDSAMYFCASSESTGRNEQFFGPGTRLTVL.

In this sample, this clone turned up a few times. This chain connects TRBV9 to TRBJ2-2, with 9 bases that match TRBD2. In germline, CDR1 is SGDLS, CDR2 YYNGEE. The CDR3 has 15 amino acids. V was clipped by 4 bases and J by 7 bases; unmatched bases: 8. CDR3 loop: CASSRRASGIGELFF. In DNA form, the CDR3 reads TGTGCCAGCAGCCGCAGGGCTAGCGGGATCGGGGAGCTGTTTTTT.

This clone came up a few times. This rearrangement joins TRBV13 to TRBJ1-5, with 11 bases that match TRBD1. The trim removed 5 bases at V and 2 bases at J, leaving 5 bases unmatched. The CDR3 loop spans 16 amino acids. Germline-derived CDR1 and CDR2 are PRHDT and FYEKMQ (reference sequence). The CDR3 loop reads CASSVGTGGGNQPQHF. The CDR3 nucleotides read TGTGCCAGCAGCGTCGGGACAGGGGGAGGCAATCAGCCCCAGCATTTT.

V usage is TRBV21-1 and J usage is TRBJ2-4; TRBD1 is the table's D call and was not checked against the DNA. TRBV21-1 is a listed pseudogene. The CDR3 runs 13 residues. The CDR3 DNA sequence: TGTGCCAACCTACAGGGAGCCAAAAACATTCAGTACTTC. This encodes CANLQGAKNIQYF.

This clone was found a few times. J is TRBJ2-5 and V is TRBV28; 8 positions agree with TRBD2. The CDR3 covers 15 residues. The V segment lost 3 bases and the J segment 1 base; nucleotides outside the gene matches: 4. Looked up from germline, CDR1 is MDHEN and CDR2 is SYDVKM. The CDR3 is CASSFSGTLQETQYF. Written as DNA, the CDR3 is TGTGCCAGCAGTTTTAGCGGGACGCTCCAAGAGACCCAGTACTTC.

This clone was seen a handful of times. The chain couples TRBV11-2 to TRBJ2-3; 8 nucleotides agree with TRBD1. Per germline, CDR1 SGHAT and CDR2 FQNNGV. The J segment lost 4 bases and the V segment lost 5 bases, leaving 5 bases of the junction unmatched. This CDR3 is built from 14 residues. The DNA for the CDR3 is TGTGCCAGCAGCCGGACAGGGAAGTCAGATACGCAGTATTTT. Encoded protein: CASSRTGKSDTQYF.